This T cell receptor beta chain was sequenced for a study of blood T cell repertoires in COVID-19. About the research overall: From T cells, B-cell-depleted T cells, or PBMCs came the material, which was cDNA or gDNA.

This clone was seen a few times. In the original analysis: Researchers report that nucleated cell counts were estimated from reference gene primer amplification. Assay: immunoSEQ multiplex PCR; the TCRdb copy retains only in-frame clones and omits some. The DNA was the basis for D and trimming; V, J and clone size are from that table. The repertoire holds roughly 230,000 clones, with 85% as singletons. In assigning cohorts, the study relied on participant-reported clinical history. Sequences were obtained from PBMCs or T cells enriched from blood (not recorded which). This TCR was recovered from a woman aged 45-59 years who had been exposed to COVID-19.

The CDR3 protein is CASTITGGYTF. CDR3 bases: TGTGCCAGCACCATAACAGGCGGCTACACCTTC. This chain joins TRBV2 and TRBJ1-2, with a tentative D call TRBD1 (5 bases). Trimming removed 7 bases from V and 8 bases from J, with 11 bases in between. Per the germline V gene, CDR1 is SNHLY and CDR2 is FYNNEI. The CDR3 covers 11 residues.